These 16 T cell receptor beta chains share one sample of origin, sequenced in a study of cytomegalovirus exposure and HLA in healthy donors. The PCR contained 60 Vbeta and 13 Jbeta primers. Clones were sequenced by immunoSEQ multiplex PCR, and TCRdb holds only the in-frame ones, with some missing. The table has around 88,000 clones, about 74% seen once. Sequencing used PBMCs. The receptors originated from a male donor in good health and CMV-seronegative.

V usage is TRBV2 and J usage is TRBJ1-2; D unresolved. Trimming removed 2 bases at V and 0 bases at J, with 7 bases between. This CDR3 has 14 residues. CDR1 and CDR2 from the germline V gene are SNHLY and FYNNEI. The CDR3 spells CASSETLANYGYTF. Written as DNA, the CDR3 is TGTGCCAGCAGTGAAACGTTAGCTAACTATGGCTACACCTTC. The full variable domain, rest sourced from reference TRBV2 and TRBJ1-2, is EPEVTQTPSHQVTQMGQEVILRCVPISNHLYFYWYRQILGQKVEFLVSFYNNEISEKSEIFDDQFSVERPDGSNFTLKIRSTKLEDSAMYFCASSETLANYGYTFGSGTRLTVV.

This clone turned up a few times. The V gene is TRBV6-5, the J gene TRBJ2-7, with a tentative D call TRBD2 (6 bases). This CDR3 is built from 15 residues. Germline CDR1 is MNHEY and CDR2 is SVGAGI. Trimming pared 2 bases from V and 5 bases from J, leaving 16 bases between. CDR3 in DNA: TGTGCCAGCAGTTACGGTTGGGAGGAAATAAACGAGCAGTACTTC. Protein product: CASSYGWEEINEQYF.

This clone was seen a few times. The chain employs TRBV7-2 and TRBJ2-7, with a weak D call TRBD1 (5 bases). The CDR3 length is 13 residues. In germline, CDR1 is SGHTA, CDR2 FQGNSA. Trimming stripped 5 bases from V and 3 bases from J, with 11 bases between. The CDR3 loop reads CASSIGHNYEQYF. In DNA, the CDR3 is TGTGCCAGCAGCATTGGACACAACTACGAGCAGTACTTC.

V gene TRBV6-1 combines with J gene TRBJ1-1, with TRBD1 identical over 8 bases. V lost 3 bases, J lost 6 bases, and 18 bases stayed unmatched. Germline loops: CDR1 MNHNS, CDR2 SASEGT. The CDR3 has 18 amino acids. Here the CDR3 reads CASSDLSPRGRRYAEAFF. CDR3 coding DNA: TGTGCCAGCAGTGACCTATCGCCCAGGGGGCGCAGGTACGCTGAAGCTTTCTTT.

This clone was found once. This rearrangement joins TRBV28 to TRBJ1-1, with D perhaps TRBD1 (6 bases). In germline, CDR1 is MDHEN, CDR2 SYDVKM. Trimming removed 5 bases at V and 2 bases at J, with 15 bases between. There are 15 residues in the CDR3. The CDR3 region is CASSDTTGLNTEAFF. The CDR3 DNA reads TGTGCCAGCAGTGACACGACAGGTCTAAACACTGAAGCTTTCTTT.

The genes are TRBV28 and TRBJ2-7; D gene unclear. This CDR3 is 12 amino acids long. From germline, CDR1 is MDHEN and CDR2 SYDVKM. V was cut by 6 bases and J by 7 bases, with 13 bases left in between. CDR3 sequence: CASRNPAVEQYF. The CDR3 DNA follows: TGTGCCAGCAGAAACCCCGCAGTTGAGCAGTACTTC.

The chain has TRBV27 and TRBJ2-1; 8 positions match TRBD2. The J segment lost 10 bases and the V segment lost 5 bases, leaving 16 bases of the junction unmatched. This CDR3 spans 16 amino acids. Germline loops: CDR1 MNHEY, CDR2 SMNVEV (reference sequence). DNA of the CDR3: TGTGCCAGCAGTCCCCCCCCCGGGGCGGGAGGAGGGGAGCAGTTCTTC. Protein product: CASSPPPGAGGGEQFF.

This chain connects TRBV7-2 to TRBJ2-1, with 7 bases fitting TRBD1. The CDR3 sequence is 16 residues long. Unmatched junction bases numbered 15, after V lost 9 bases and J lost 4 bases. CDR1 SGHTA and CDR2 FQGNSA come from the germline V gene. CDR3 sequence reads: CASSIKGGHRYNEQFF. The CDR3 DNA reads TGTGCCAGTAGCATAAAAGGGGGCCACAGATACAATGAGCAGTTCTTC.

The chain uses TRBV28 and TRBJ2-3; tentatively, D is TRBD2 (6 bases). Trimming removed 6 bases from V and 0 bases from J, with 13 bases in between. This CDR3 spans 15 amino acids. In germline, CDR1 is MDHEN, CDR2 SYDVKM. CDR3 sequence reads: CASRESGSSTDTQYF. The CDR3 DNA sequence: TGTGCCAGCAGGGAGAGCGGGTCTAGCACAGATACGCAGTATTTT. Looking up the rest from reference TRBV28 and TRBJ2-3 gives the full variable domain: DVKVTQSSRYLVKRTGEKVFLECVQDMDHENMFWYRQDPGLGLRLIYFSYDVKMKEKGDIPEGYSVSREKKERFSLILESASTNQTSMYLCASRESGSSTDTQYFGPGTRLTVL.

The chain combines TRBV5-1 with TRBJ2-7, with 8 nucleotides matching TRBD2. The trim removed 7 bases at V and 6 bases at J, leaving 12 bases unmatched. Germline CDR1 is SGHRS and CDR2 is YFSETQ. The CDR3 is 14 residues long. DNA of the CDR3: TGCGCCAGCGGAACCGGGCTAGCGGGCTGCGAGCAGTACTTC. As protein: CASGTGLAGCEQYF. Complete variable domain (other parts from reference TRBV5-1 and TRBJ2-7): KAGVTQTPRYLIKTRGQQVTLSCSPISGHRSVSWYQQTPGQGLQFLFEYFSETQRNKGNFPGRFSGRQFSNSRSEMNVSTLELGDSALYLCASGTGLAGCEQYFGPGTRLTVT.

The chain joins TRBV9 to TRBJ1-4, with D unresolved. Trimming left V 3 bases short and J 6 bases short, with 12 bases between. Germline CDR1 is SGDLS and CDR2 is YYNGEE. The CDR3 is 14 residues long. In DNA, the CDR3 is TGTGCCAGCAGCGGGTCCTGGAGGGATGAAAAACTGTTTTTT. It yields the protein CASSGSWRDEKLFF. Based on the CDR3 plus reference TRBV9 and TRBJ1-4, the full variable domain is DSGVTQTPKHLITATGQRVTLRCSPRSGDLSVYWYQQSLDQGLQFLIQYYNGEERAKGNILERFSAQQFPDLHSELNLSSLELGDSALYFCASSGSWRDEKLFFGSGTQLSVL.

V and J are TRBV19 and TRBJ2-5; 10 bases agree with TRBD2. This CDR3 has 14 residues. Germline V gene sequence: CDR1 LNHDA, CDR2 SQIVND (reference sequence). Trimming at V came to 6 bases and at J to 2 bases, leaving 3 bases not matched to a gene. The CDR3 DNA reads TGTGCCAGTAGGGTAGCGGGGGGTCAAGAGACCCAGTACTTC. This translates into CASRVAGGQETQYF.

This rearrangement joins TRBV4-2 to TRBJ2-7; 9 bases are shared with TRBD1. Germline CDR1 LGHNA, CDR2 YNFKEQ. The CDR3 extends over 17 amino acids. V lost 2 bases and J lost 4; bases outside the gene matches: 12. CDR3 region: CASSQFVPGQGPYEQYF. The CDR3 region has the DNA TGTGCCAGCAGCCAATTTGTGCCGGGACAGGGACCTTACGAGCAGTACTTC.

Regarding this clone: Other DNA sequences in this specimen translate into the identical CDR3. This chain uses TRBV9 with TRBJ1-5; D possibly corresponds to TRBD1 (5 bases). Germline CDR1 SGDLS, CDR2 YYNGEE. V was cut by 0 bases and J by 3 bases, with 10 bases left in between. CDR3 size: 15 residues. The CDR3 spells CASSVDGGANQPQHF. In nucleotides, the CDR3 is TGTGCCAGCAGCGTAGATGGAGGGGCCAATCAGCCCCAGCATTTT.

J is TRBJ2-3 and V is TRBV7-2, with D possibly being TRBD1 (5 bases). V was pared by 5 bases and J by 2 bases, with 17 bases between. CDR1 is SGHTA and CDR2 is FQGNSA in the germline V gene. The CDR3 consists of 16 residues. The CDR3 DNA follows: TGTGCCAGCAGCCACAGGCGCCCACCCAACACAGATACGCAGTATTTT. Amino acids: CASSHRRPPNTDTQYF.

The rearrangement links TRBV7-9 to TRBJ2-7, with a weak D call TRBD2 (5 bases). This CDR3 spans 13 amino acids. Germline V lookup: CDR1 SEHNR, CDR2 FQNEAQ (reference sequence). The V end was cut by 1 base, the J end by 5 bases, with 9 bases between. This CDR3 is CASSLGGSDEQYF. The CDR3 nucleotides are TGTGCCAGCAGCTTAGGAGGGTCAGACGAGCAGTACTTC. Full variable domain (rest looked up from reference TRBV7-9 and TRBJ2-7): DTGVSQNPRHKITKRGQNVTFRCDPISEHNRLYWYRQTLGQGPEFLTYFQNEAQLEKSRLLSDRFSAERPKGSFSTLEIQRTEQGDSAMYLCASSLGGSDEQYFGPGTRLTVT.